This T cell receptor beta chain is from a study of control samples from healthy donors and cancer patients. The method was immunoSEQ multiplex PCR; TCRdb's version includes in-frame clones alone and lacks a portion of them. The sample has 140,000 to 150,000 clones, more than 85% seen once. The CDR3 has 19 amino acids. Unmatched junction bases numbered 7, after V lost 0 bases and J lost 0 bases. Germline CDR1 KGHDR, CDR2 SFDVKD. This TCR was sampled from a man aged 30-40 years in good health. Sequencing used blood. V is TRBV24-1 and J is TRBJ1-1; 12 bases line up with TRBD1. CDR3 sequence reads: CATSDLRGTGGRVNTEAFF. CDR3 in DNA: TGTGCCACCAGTGATTTGCGCGGGACAGGGGGCCGCGTGAACACTGAAGCTTTCTTT.